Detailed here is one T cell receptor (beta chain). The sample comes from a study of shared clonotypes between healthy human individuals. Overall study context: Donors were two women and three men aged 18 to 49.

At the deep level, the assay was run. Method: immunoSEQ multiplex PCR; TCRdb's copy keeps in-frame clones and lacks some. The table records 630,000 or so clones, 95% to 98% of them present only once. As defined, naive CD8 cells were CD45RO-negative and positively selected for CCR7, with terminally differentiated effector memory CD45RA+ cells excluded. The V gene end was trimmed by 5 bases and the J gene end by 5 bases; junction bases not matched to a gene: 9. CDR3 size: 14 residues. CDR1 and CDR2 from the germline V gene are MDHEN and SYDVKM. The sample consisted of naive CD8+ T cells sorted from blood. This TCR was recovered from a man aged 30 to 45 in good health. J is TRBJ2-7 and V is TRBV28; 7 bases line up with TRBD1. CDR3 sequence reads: CASSARQGLHEQYF. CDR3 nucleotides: TGTGCCAGCAGTGCCAGACAGGGTCTCCACGAGCAGTACTTC.